The rows below give T cell receptor beta chains drawn from one sample of a study of CD8+CD57+ T cells in acquired aplastic anemia. From the reads, TCRdb called clonotypes with MiXCR, one entry per CDR3 protein. The data show about 180,000 distinct CDR3 sequences, with under 55% seen just once and approximately 2.9% held by the top ten. What was sequenced was sorted CD4+, CD8+, or CD8+CD57+ T cells (not recorded which) from PBMCs. These receptors were obtained from a human donor in good health. Both conserved end residues are trimmed from each CDR3.

j_gene: TRBJ1-5; v_gene: TRBV5-6; CDR3aa: ASSRQTGSFGPQH
j_gene: TRBJ2-2; v_gene: TRBV3-1; CDR3aa: ASSQDRPSPAGGPGELL
j_gene: TRBJ2-1; v_gene: TRBV2; CDR3aa: ARGLGSVYKQF
j_gene: TRBJ2-7; v_gene: TRBV11-2; CDR3aa: ASSLWGRGLGDAPSEQY
j_gene: TRBJ1-1; v_gene: TRBV12-3/TRBV12-4; CDR3aa: ASSSYTNTEAF
j_gene: TRBJ1-1; v_gene: TRBV27; CDR3aa: ASSPTGTRGTEAF
j_gene: TRBJ2-3; v_gene: TRBV18; CDR3aa: ASSPGTGIDTQY
j_gene: TRBJ2-5; v_gene: TRBV5-5; CDR3aa: ASSLFSGTQETQY
j_gene: TRBJ1-2; v_gene: TRBV5-4; CDR3aa: ASSLGDYRANYGYT
j_gene: TRBJ2-7; v_gene: TRBV18; CDR3aa: ASSPNPGYEQY
j_gene: TRBJ1-2; v_gene: TRBV25-1; CDR3aa: ASSGNREGNYGYT
j_gene: TRBJ2-1; v_gene: TRBV15; CDR3aa: ATSRETSGGYNEQF
j_gene: TRBJ1-6; v_gene: TRBV6-5; CDR3aa: ASSSAGGSPLH
j_gene: TRBJ1-6; v_gene: TRBV5-6; CDR3aa: ASSSTAYSPLH
j_gene: TRBJ1-1; v_gene: TRBV20-1; CDR3aa: SARTGAYTEAF
j_gene: TRBJ2-3; v_gene: TRBV5-4; CDR3aa: ASSLGDRATDTQY
j_gene: TRBJ2-1; v_gene: TRBV12-5; CDR3aa: ASGLNVNSYNEQF
j_gene: TRBJ2-3; v_gene: TRBV7-9; CDR3aa: ASSLGLGPGTGDTQY
j_gene: TRBJ1-1; v_gene: TRBV7-3; CDR3aa: ASRSQGTSGTEAF
j_gene: TRBJ2-1; v_gene: TRBV10-3; CDR3aa: AISERGGINDEQL
j_gene: TRBJ2-7; v_gene: TRBV7-8; CDR3aa: ASSYRLGAYEQY
j_gene: TRBJ1-3; v_gene: TRBV6-1; CDR3aa: ASSPGTGFIGNTIY
j_gene: TRBJ1-4; v_gene: TRBV7-8; CDR3aa: ASSVREDEKLF
j_gene: TRBJ1-2; v_gene: TRBV29-1; CDR3aa: SVPGRVLGGYT
j_gene: TRBJ1-4; v_gene: TRBV11-1; CDR3aa: TSSLDRRREGANEELF
j_gene: TRBJ2-7; v_gene: TRBV19; CDR3aa: ARDSPLREQY
j_gene: TRBJ2-5; v_gene: TRBV20-1; CDR3aa: SARGGENRQETQY
j_gene: TRBJ1-1; v_gene: TRBV2; CDR3aa: ASCPNLNTEAF
j_gene: TRBJ2-1; v_gene: TRBV9; CDR3aa: ASSPRFENEQF
j_gene: TRBJ2-1; v_gene: TRBV5-1; CDR3aa: ASSPSGRALGSYNEQF
j_gene: TRBJ1-1; v_gene: TRBV5-6; CDR3aa: ASELGQLNTEAF
j_gene: TRBJ2-2; v_gene: TRBV2; CDR3aa: ASSGPEGNTGELF
j_gene: TRBJ2-7; v_gene: TRBV5-1; CDR3aa: ASSQLRGSSYEQY
j_gene: TRBJ1-2; v_gene: TRBV7-8; CDR3aa: ASSPEDSYGYT
j_gene: TRBJ2-7; v_gene: TRBV6-1; CDR3aa: ASSGAGTGNSVQY
j_gene: TRBJ2-1; v_gene: TRBV10-1; CDR3aa: ASKSRTRPYNEQF
j_gene: TRBJ1-1; v_gene: TRBV15; CDR3aa: ATSRDWRNTEAF
j_gene: TRBJ2-3; v_gene: TRBV9; CDR3aa: ASSVEGVAGGKDTQY
j_gene: TRBJ2-5; v_gene: TRBV10-3; CDR3aa: ASSYGWAGTQY
j_gene: TRBJ2-1; v_gene: TRBV20-1; CDR3aa: SAHLRGIQRRYNEQF
j_gene: TRBJ1-6; v_gene: TRBV10-3; CDR3aa: AISERRTGGISAYNSPLH
j_gene: TRBJ2-5; v_gene: TRBV9; CDR3aa: ASSVGPVAEETQY
j_gene: TRBJ1-2; v_gene: TRBV2; CDR3aa: ASSKGGAGAVYGYT